Sequencing of this T cell receptor beta chain was carried out in a study of blood T cell repertoires in COVID-19. For the study at large: Acute and convalescent COVID-19 samples came from the United States, Italy and Spain. Nucleic acid was either cDNA or gDNA, and it came from T cells, B-cell-depleted T cells, or PBMCs.

Authors' data handling: From reference gene primer amplification, estimates of nucleated cell counts were derived. Profiled with immunoSEQ multiplex PCR; TCRdb holds only in-frame clones, not every one. V and J calls and clone size are as listed in that table; D and trimming were resolved from the DNA. The sample gives 95,000 to 150,000 clones, 88% of which show up once; roughly 0.94% is in the top ten. The germline V gene encodes CDR1 SGHRS and CDR2 YFSETQ. Unmatched junction bases numbered 2, after V lost 4 bases and J lost 3 bases. This CDR3 has 15 residues. The clonotype was recovered from a woman aged 45 to 65 with active or convalescent COVID-19. The chain recombines TRBV5-1 with TRBJ2-5; 14 bases are shared with TRBD2. Sequences were obtained from peripheral blood. The CDR3 DNA reads TGCGCCAGCAGCCCGGGACTAGCGGGAGAAGAGACCCAGTACTTC. It specifies CASSPGLAGEETQYF.